Shown below are 21 T cell receptor beta chains from a single sample sequenced in a study of tumor and adjacent non-tumor tissue in lung cancer. TCRbeta libraries were built with three rounds of nested PCR, modified from ARM-PCR. A single record per CDR3 protein comes from TCRdb applying MiXCR to the multiplex PCR reads. There are 200,000 or so distinct CDR3 sequences in the sample; about two thirds occur only once, and roughly 24% lies in the top ten. This sample's RNA came from whole unsorted tissue. The sequencing sample was made of lung tumor tissue. These receptors were obtained from a man between 60 and 75 years old with non-small cell lung cancer.

The chain employs TRBV12-3 or TRBV12-4 and TRBJ1-1; 7 bases align to TRBD1. V was pared by 6 bases and J by 4 bases, with 5 bases of the junction left unmatched. The CDR3 extends over 13 amino acids. The CDR3: CASRPTGVTEAFF. CDR3 DNA: TGTGCCAGCAGACCTACAGGGGTCACTGAAGCTTTCTTT.

V usage is TRBV6-5 and J usage is TRBJ1-6; D may be TRBD1 (5 bases). This CDR3 contains 15 residues. V was clipped by 10 bases and J by 1 base, with 14 bases between them. The V gene's germline CDR1 is MNHEY and CDR2 SVGAGI. This chain's CDR3 is CAINREGSYNSPLHF. The CDR3 coding sequence is TGTGCCATCAATAGAGAGGGGTCCTATAATTCACCCCTCCACTTT.

In its sample, this clonotype was seen once. An end of the junction does not agree with germline; a read error may underlie this. This chain connects TRBV11-1 to TRBJ2-5; the D is unclear. CDR3 length equals 14 residues. Germline values: CDR1 SGHAT, CDR2 FQDESV (reference sequence). The CDR3 loop reads CASSLVTDQGTQYF. CDR3 coding DNA: TGTGCCAGCAGCCTCGTGACGGACCAAGGGACCCAGTACTTC.

The gene calls are TRBV7-9 and TRBJ2-3; D is uncertain. Germline V lookup: CDR1 SEHNR, CDR2 FQNEAQ (reference sequence). The V end was cut by 1 base, the J end by 5 bases, with 10 bases between. This CDR3 region has 14 residues. Here the CDR3 DNA reads TGTGCCAGCAGCTTAGAACCGCCTTTAGATACGCAGTATTTT. Residues: CASSLEPPLDTQYF.

The chain combines TRBV11-3 with TRBJ2-1; possibly TRBD2 for D (6 bases). The length of the CDR3 is 19 residues. Germline lookup yields CDR1 SGHNT and CDR2 YENEEA. V shed 2 bases and J shed 5 bases, with 25 bases lying between them. CDR3 sequence reads: CASSLFPLHTSLADNEQFF. DNA for the CDR3: TGTGCCAGCAGCTTATTTCCTCTACACACTAGTTTAGCGGACAATGAGCAGTTCTTC.

This rearrangement joins TRBV25-1 to TRBJ2-1, with TRBD1 identical over 11 bases. The CDR3 spans 17 residues. The germline V gene encodes CDR1 MGHDK and CDR2 SYGVNS. The V segment lost 1 base and the J segment 8 bases; nucleotides outside the gene matches: 10. Written as DNA, the CDR3 is TGTGCCAGCAGTGAATGGGGACAGGGGGGGACCAGGGATGAGCAGTTCTTC. This encodes CASSEWGQGGTRDEQFF.

Of note for this clonotype: A read error may explain this, as a much larger clone is one base away. V usage is TRBV29-1 and J usage is TRBJ2-3; tentative D call: TRBD1 (6 bases). Germline CDR1 reads SQVTM; CDR2 reads ANQGSEA. The CDR3 is made up of 11 amino acids. CDR3 amino acids: CNVAGEDTQYF. CDR3 DNA sequence: TGCAACGTGGCAGGGGAAGATACGCAGTATTTT.

The gene calls are TRBV12-3 or TRBV12-4 and TRBJ1-5; no definite D call. Trimming took 5 bases from V and 3 from J, leaving 14 bases between them. This CDR3 spans 15 amino acids. The CDR3 region has the DNA TGTGCCAGCAGTGTCACCAACGGTTACAATCAGCCCCAGCATTTT. Residues: CASSVTNGYNQPQHF.

Concerning this clonotype itself: Since a much larger clone is just one base distant, this may be a read error. V gene TRBV5-1 combines with J gene TRBJ1-5, with 9 bases fitting TRBD1. CDR1 and CDR2 from the germline V gene are SGHRS and YFSETQ. This CDR3 is 16 amino acids long. The CDR3 is CASSSGTGNGNQTQHF. The DNA of the CDR3 is TGCGCCAGCAGCTCCGGGACAGGGAACGGCAATCAGACCCAGCATTTT.

Concerning this clonotype: This sequence may be a read error, since a much larger clone differs from it by one base. The chain links TRBV6-1 to TRBJ2-7; TRBD1 matches 8 bases. The CDR3 totals 14 residues. Germline V gene lookup returns CDR1 MNHNS and CDR2 SASEGT. The junction had 9 bases not matched to a gene; V was cut back by 8 bases and J by 3 bases. Here the CDR3 reads CASVGTGHVYEQYF. CDR3 DNA: TGTGCCAGCGTGGGGACAGGTCACGTCTACGAGCAGTACTTC.

This clonotype was counted many times. The chain uses TRBV6-5 and TRBJ1-6; D possibly corresponds to TRBD1 (5 bases). V lost 5 bases and J 10 bases, leaving 12 bases between the germline ends. This CDR3 comprises 13 residues. Germline values: CDR1 MNHEY, CDR2 SVGAGI. The CDR3 DNA follows: TGTGCCAGCAGTGGCAGGGAAGGATCACCCCTCCACTTT. It codes for CASSGREGSPLHF.

Comments on this clonotype: Since the CDR3 does not end with the conserved phenylalanine or tryptophan, this likely comes from a read error. This chain joins TRBV6-2 or TRBV6-3 and TRBJ1-1; unclear D gene. The length of the CDR3 is 11 residues. The germline gives CDR1 MNHEY, CDR2 SVGEGT. In DNA form, the CDR3 reads TGTGCAAGCAGTAGGAACACTGAAGCTTTCTTG. The encoded protein is CASSRNTEAFL.

Details on this clonotype: A read error is possible here, since a much larger clone lies one base away. The chain links TRBV29-1 to TRBJ2-5; D not resolved. The CDR3 runs to 11 residues. Trimming pared 1 base from V and 9 bases from J, leaving 9 bases between. Germline V CDR1 and CDR2: SQVTM, ANQGSEA. CDR3 bases: TGCAGCGTTGAAGCCTTACGCGCCCAGTACTTC. Its translation: CSVEALRAQYF.

The chain uses TRBV11-1 and TRBJ2-1; the D gene is possibly TRBD2 (5 bases). The germline V and J ends were trimmed by 2 bases and 2 bases, with 10 bases remaining between them. CDR1 and CDR2 (germline): SGHAT, FQDESV (reference sequence). The CDR3 is 15 residues long. The CDR3 coding sequence is TGTGCCAGCAGCTTACGGAGAGCGGCCTACAATGAGCAGTTCTTC. Residues: CASSLRRAAYNEQFF.

A word on this clonotype: Just one base apart from a much larger clone, this may be a read error. The chain links TRBV5-4 to TRBJ1-2, with 11 bases lining up with TRBD1. V shed 10 bases and J 6 bases; nucleotides not matched to a gene: 14. Germline V gene sequence: CDR1 SGHNT, CDR2 YYREEE (reference sequence). CDR3 length: 15 residues. In DNA, the CDR3 is TGTGCCGGCACCCCTGGAGGACAGGGGGCGAATGGCTACACCTTC. Amino acid sequence: CAGTPGGQGANGYTF.

With regard to this clonotype: A read error may explain this, as a much larger clone is one base away. The rearrangement links TRBV28 to TRBJ2-3, with D perhaps TRBD2 (6 bases). The germline CDR1 and CDR2 sequences are MDHEN and SYDVKM. Trimming shortened V by 8 bases and J by 7 bases, and 13 bases separated the two germline ends. The CDR3 sequence is 12 residues long. The CDR3 DNA is TGTGCCAGCGGTCTTAGCGGATATACGCAGTATTTT. This gives the protein CASGLSGYTQYF.

This clonotype was detected ten times or more. The gene calls are TRBV30 and TRBJ2-1; TRBD1 is a possible D gene (6 bases). The CDR3 is 15 residues long. V shed 4 bases and J shed 8 bases, with 21 bases lying between them. The germline gives CDR1 GTSNPN, CDR2 SVGIG (reference sequence). The CDR3 region has the DNA TGTGCCTGGATAGCCGGACAGACTAACGGGGATGAGCAGTTCTTC. It codes for CAWIAGQTNGDEQFF.

About this clonotype: A much larger clonotype is one base distant, so this may be a read error. The CDR3 protein is CASTYRGGTEAFF. The CDR3 DNA is TGTGCCAGCACTTACAGGGGAGGCACTGAAGCTTTCTTT. This chain uses TRBV6-5 with TRBJ1-1; TRBD1 matches at 7 bases. The CDR3 is 13 amino acids. The germline gives CDR1 MNHEY, CDR2 SVGAGI.

On this clonotype itself: Relative to the germline gene, one junction end is altered; a read error may explain this. J is TRBJ2-3 and V is TRBV5-4; 7 nucleotides match TRBD1. The CDR3 length is 15 residues. The germline CDR1 and CDR2 sequences are SGHNT and YYREEE (reference sequence). CDR3 region: CVSRSGTESTDTQYF. The CDR3 DNA is TGTGTCAGCAGATCCGGGACAGAGAGCACAGATACGCAGTATTTT.

Notes on this clonotype: A clone one base away is much larger, so this may be a read error. V is TRBV2 and J is TRBJ2-1; D unclear. Trimming stripped 10 bases from V and 2 bases from J, with 12 bases between. The CDR3 runs 13 residues. Germline CDR1 and CDR2: SNHLY and FYNNEI. Here the CDR3 DNA reads TGTGCCACCGAGAGGCAGGCCTACAATGAGCAGTTCTTC. Its protein product is CATERQAYNEQFF.

On this clonotype itself: Without the conserved terminal phenylalanine or tryptophan, this CDR3 likely stems from a read error. The gene calls are TRBV6-5 and TRBJ1-5, with TRBD1 matching over 7 bases. Germline V gene sequence: CDR1 MNHEY, CDR2 SVGAGI. CDR3 length: 14 residues. V lost 6 bases and J lost 3; bases outside the gene matches: 5. The CDR3 DNA is TGTGCCAGCAGGTCGGGACAGATCAATCAGCCCCAGCATCTT. This encodes CASRSGQINQPQHL.